This TCR beta chain was sequenced in a study of blood T cell repertoires in COVID-19 (dated by TCRdb to between 2020 and 2021). Background for the entire study: Collaborator samples came from the United States, Italy and Spain and covered acute and convalescent phases of COVID-19. The material from the prospective study consisted of cDNA or gDNA derived from T cells, B-cell-depleted T cells, or PBMCs. Where available, HLA class I and class II types were obtained from metadata supplied by the sample provider rather than from assay-based typing. The repertoires were released in a freely available public database meant as a resource for research on the immune response to SARS-CoV-2. The samples were drawn from the first 160 participants of the ongoing ImmuneRACE study and from more than 1,000 subjects provided by 6 global collaborators. A de-identified subject ID, COVID-19 status, age in years and sex were almost always included in the sample metadata. Subjects who had been exposed to COVID-19, were actively infected with it, or had recovered from it provided the deeply sampled blood TCRbeta repertoires that made up the dataset. Summary of the overall study and its limitations: How much clinical and demographic metadata was included differed by source and by participant, and the metadata was provided uncurated.

On this clone itself: The target of this receptor is not known. No base quality information exists; no much larger clone differs at one position.

The immunoSEQ Assay, a bias-controlled multiplex PCR, was used to amplify TCRbeta CDR3 regions from genomic DNA. Per the source publication's procedure: The number of nucleated cells in each sample was estimated by amplification of reference gene primers within the assay. To quantify the absolute abundance of each unique TCRbeta CDR3 rearrangement, sequence reads were collapsed and filtered. For each sample, productive Simpson clonality was calculated as the square root of Simpson's diversity index over productive rearrangements. Drawn from immuneACCESS, this table holds only the in-frame rearrangements with V and J called that TCRdb kept. Clones are partly lost; checked studies trace under half to an unresolved V gene and leave the rest unexplained. V, J and clone size are taken as reported in that table, and D and trimming were inferred from the DNA itself. For this sample the table gives more than 200,000 clones, of which around 84% were detected only once. The ten largest clones take up approximately 5.1% of the sample.

One collaborating source in Seattle enrolled patients while the patients were actively infected and followed the patients over time throughout the course of disease. Each collaborating institution followed its own protocols to collect whole blood in K2EDTA tubes. Collaborator samples were shipped for TCRbeta analysis as frozen whole blood, isolated PBMCs, or DNA extracted from either sample type. Source material: peripheral blood. The receptor's source is a woman aged 60-75 years with COVID-19, enrolled during active disease.

The DNA sequence is given as TGCGCCAGCAGCACGGGACTAGCGGGGCGAAAGGAGTGGAATGAGCAGTTCTTC. Its product reads: CASSTGLAGRKEWNEQFF. The chain uses TRBV5-1 and TRBJ2-1, and TRBD2 aligns with 13 junction nucleotides. CDR1 SGHRS and CDR2 YFSETQ are derived from the germline V gene. The V end gives up 4 bases and the J end 7 bases, leaving 14 bases in the junction not matched to a gene. Including the terminal cysteine and phenylalanine, the CDR3 comprises 18 residues. Only CDR3 DNA is held: 54 bases, read in frame from base 1.